Included here is one TCR beta chain sequence, with context. Its matching antigen is unknown. These data belong to a study of T cells expressing NK-cell markers. Whole-study findings and limits: About six donors carried dominant NKG2C+ clonotypes that made up about 1.0-7.5% of their CD8+ T cells.

The length of the CDR3 is 13 residues. A 5'RACE template switching approach incorporating UMIs was used to make TCR beta cDNA. Reprocessing the 5' RACE reads, TCRdb reports a single entry for every CDR3 protein and omits DNA. This sample's clone table lists roughly 180,000 distinct CDR3 sequences. Sequenced: blood T cells: a sorted CD56 or NKG2C T cell subset, CD4+ or CD8+ T cells, or bulk PBMC T cells (not recorded which). The chain is built from TRBV12-3 or TRBV12-4 and TRBJ2-7; TCRdb reports TRBD1, a call that lacks DNA to check it against. The sequence was obtained from a woman between 18 and 70 years old in good health. This CDR3 reads CASSWGVDYEQYF.